This TCR beta chain originates from a study of T cells after posttransplantation cyclophosphamide. Profiling relied on immunoSEQ multiplex PCR, and the TCRdb table lists in-frame clones only, not all of them. The sample holds 1,500 to 2,000 clones; over 70% are singletons and the top ten take around a tenth. Study-level findings and limits: TRB clonality was highly associated with recipient CMV seropositivity and reactivation. Later blood repertoires were often dominated by clones from the donor CD8+ memory compartment. TRB overlap between skin or GI tissue T cells and blood was limited.

With regard to this clone: Its antigen remains unknown.

The sequencing input was CD8+ T cells sorted from bone marrow. This sequence originates from a woman aged 45-65 years in good health and a related stem cell transplant donor.

The chain's CDR3 is CASSLLAGGTTIQTQYF. CDR3 sequence (DNA): TGCGCCAGCAGCCTACTAGCGGGAGGCACAACAATCCAGACCCAGTACTTC. The rearrangement uses TRBV5-1 and TRBJ2-5, with 12 bases aligning to TRBD2. The J segment lost 6 bases and the V segment lost 4 bases, leaving 13 bases of the junction unmatched. In germline, CDR1 is SGHRS, CDR2 YFSETQ. The CDR3 consists of 17 residues.